A single sample is the source of the 2 T cell receptor beta chains below, sequenced in a study of T cells after yellow fever vaccination. TCRdb itself ran the 5' RACE reads through MiXCR, one entry per CDR3 protein. The table shows around 600,000 distinct CDR3 sequences, with around an eighth occurring only once. The material sequenced was PBMCs, taken on the day of the yellow fever booster vaccination. The receptors come from a man aged 25 to 40 who received the YFV17D yellow fever vaccine.

This sequence joins TRBV7-9 and TRBJ1-5; D is undetermined. V shed 1 base and J shed 0 bases, with 13 bases lying between them. This CDR3 region has 17 residues. Germline V lookup: CDR1 SEHNR, CDR2 FQNEAQ (reference sequence). CDR3 in amino acids: CASSLGVGGDSNQPQHF. The CDR3 region has the DNA TGTGCCAGCAGCTTAGGCGTAGGAGGAGATAGCAATCAGCCCCAGCATTTT.

The V gene is TRBV28, the J gene TRBJ1-6; 8 positions agree with TRBD1. The junction had 9 bases not matched to a gene; V was cut back by 6 bases and J by 8 bases. Germline-derived CDR1 and CDR2 are MDHEN and SYDVKM. The CDR3 length is 15 residues. This CDR3 is CASRSPGQAYSPLHF. The CDR3 region has the DNA TGTGCCAGCAGATCTCCGGGACAGGCCTATTCACCCCTCCACTTT.